The source of this T cell receptor beta chain is a study of breast tumors, draining lymph nodes, adjacent tissues. The table lists this clonotype with a count of one. TCRdb redid the calling of the multiplex PCR reads with MiXCR, one entry per CDR3 protein. The profile shows approximately 230,000 distinct CDR3 sequences, 30% to 35% of them singletons. Samples came from axillary lymph nodes draining the breast cancer. The V gene end was trimmed by 5 bases and the J gene end by 3 bases; junction bases not matched to a gene: 12. CDR1 is KGHDR and CDR2 is SFDVKD in the germline V gene. This CDR3 has 16 residues.

The sequence was collected from a female donor with breast cancer. Some clones in this sample may be carry-over from other donors' samples. The chain links TRBV24-1 to TRBJ2-7; 7 bases fit TRBD2. The specimen sequenced was axillary lymph node tissue. The CDR3 protein is CATSASMSSGSYEQYF. The CDR3, as DNA: TGTGCCACCAGTGCTAGTATGTCTAGCGGTAGCTACGAGCAGTACTTC.